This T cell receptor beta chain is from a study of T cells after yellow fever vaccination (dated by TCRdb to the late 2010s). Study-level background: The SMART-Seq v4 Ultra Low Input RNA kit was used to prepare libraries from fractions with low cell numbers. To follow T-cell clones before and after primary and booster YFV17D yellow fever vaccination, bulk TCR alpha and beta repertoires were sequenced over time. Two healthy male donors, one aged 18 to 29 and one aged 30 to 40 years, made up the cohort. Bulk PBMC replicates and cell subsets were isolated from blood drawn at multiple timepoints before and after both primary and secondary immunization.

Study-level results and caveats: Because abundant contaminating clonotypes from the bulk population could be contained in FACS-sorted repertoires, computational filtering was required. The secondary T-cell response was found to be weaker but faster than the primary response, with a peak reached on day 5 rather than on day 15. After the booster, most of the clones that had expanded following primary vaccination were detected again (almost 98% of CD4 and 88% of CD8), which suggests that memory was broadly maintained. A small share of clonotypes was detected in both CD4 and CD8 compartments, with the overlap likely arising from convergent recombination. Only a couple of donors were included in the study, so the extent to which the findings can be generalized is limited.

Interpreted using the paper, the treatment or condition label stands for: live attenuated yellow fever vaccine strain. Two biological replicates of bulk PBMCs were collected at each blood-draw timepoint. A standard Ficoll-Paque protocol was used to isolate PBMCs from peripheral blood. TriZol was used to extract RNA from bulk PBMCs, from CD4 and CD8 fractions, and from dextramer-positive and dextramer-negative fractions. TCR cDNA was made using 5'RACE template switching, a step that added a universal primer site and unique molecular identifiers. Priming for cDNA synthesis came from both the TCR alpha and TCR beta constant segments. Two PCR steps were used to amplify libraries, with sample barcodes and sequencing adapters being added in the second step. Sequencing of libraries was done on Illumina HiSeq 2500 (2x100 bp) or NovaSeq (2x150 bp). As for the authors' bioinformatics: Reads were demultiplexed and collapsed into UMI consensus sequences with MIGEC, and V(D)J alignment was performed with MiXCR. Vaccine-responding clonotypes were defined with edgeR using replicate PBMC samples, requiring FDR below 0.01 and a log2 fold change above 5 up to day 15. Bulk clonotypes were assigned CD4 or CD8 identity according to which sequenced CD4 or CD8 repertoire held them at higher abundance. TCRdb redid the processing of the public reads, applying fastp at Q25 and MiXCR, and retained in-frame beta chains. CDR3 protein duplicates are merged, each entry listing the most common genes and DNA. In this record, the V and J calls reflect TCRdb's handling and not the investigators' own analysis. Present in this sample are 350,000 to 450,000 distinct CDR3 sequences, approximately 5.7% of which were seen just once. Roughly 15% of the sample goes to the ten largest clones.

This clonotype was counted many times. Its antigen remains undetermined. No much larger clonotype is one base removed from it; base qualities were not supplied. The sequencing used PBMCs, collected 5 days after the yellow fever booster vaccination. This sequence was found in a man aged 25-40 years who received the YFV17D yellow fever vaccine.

The CDR3 region has the sequence CASSPQGGYEQYF. The nucleotide sequence is given as TGTGCCAGCAGCCCGCAGGGGGGTTACGAGCAGTACTTC. The chain couples TRBV7-3 to TRBJ2-7; the D gene is perhaps TRBD1, from 7 matching bases. V gives up 5 bases and J gives up 4 bases, and the segment between their germline ends measures 12 bases. From its cysteine to its phenylalanine, the CDR3 spans 13 amino acids. Just CDR3 DNA is preserved here, 39 bases in frame from base 1. The germline V gene specifies SGHTA as CDR1 and FQGTGA as CDR2.